Shown below are 2 T cell receptor beta chains from a single sample sequenced in a study of T cell changes during pregnancy in multiple sclerosis. Produced via immunoSEQ multiplex PCR; TCRdb's table is partial and in-frame only. Among roughly 47,000 clones listed, approximately 94% were seen once. This specimen was CD8+ T cells from peripheral blood mononuclear cells, taken before pregnancy. These receptors were taken from a female donor with multiple sclerosis, enrolled in a pregnancy study.

This chain joins TRBV7-3 and TRBJ1-1, with D unclear. The CDR3 has 14 residues. Trimming removed 2 bases from V and 2 bases from J, with 9 bases in between. CDR1 SGHTA and CDR2 FQGTGA come from the germline V gene. For the CDR3, the DNA is TGTGCCAGCAGCTTAGGCGGTATCAACACTGAAGCTTTCTTT. Protein sequence: CASSLGGINTEAFF.

V gene TRBV6-1 combines with J gene TRBJ1-4; 10 bases align to TRBD1. V lost 4 bases to trimming and J lost 7 bases; unmatched junction nucleotides: 6. Germline CDR1 MNHNS, CDR2 SASEGT. The CDR3 consists of 15 residues. CDR3 DNA: TGTGCCAGCAGTGTAACCGGGACAGGGGTTGAAAAACTGTTTTTT. Protein sequence: CASSVTGTGVEKLFF.